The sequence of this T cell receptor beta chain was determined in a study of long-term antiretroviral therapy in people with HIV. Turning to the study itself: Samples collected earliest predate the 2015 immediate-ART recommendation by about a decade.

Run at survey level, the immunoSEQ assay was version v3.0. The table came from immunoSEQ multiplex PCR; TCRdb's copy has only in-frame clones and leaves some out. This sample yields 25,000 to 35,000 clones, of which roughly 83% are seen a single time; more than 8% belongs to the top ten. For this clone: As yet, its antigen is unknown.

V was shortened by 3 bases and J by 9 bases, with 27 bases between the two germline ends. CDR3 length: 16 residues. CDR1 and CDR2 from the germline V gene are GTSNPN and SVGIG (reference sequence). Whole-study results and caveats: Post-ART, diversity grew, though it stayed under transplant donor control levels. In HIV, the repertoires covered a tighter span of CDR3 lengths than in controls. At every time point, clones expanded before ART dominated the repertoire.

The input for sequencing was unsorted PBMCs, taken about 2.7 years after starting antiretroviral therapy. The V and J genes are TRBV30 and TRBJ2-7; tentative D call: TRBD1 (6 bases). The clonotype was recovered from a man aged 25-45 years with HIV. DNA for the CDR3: TGTGCCTGGAGAGACGGTCGGACAGCCCAAATCAGGCGGCAGTACTTC. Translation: CAWRDGRTAQIRRQYF. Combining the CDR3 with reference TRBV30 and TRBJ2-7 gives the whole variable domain SQTIHQWPATLVQPVGSPLSLECTVEGTSNPNLYWYRQAAGRGLQLLFYSVGIGQISSEVPQNLSASRPQDRQFILSSKKLLLSDSGFYLCAWRDGRTAQIRRQYFGPGTRLTVT.